This T cell receptor beta chain is from a study of blood T cell repertoires in COVID-19. Looking at the study overall: Collection of acute and convalescent COVID-19 samples took place in the United States, Italy and Spain. Sources were T cells, B-cell-depleted T cells, or PBMCs; the material itself was cDNA or gDNA.

Profiled with immunoSEQ multiplex PCR; TCRdb holds only in-frame clones, not every one. The table includes 200,000 to 250,000 clones, about 78% detected once. The sequence came from a woman in her 70s with acute or convalescent COVID-19. The specimen was peripheral blood.

CDR3 nucleotide sequence: TGTGCCAGCAGTGAAACGGCGGGAAGTTACACTGAAGCTTTCTTT. Protein sequence: CASSETAGSYTEAFF. The chain links TRBV25-1 to TRBJ1-1; D is ambiguous. Germline loops: CDR1 MGHDK, CDR2 SYGVNS. The V end was cut by 2 bases, the J end by 3 bases, with 13 bases between. This CDR3 is built from 15 residues.